What follows is one TCR beta chain and its context. Its antigen remains unidentified. The data belong to a study of shared clonotypes between healthy human individuals. Overall study findings and caveats: Non-shared clonotypes were found to have lower generation probabilities than the clonotypes that were shared by all four of the sorted-subset donors.

The table came from immunoSEQ multiplex PCR; TCRdb's copy has only in-frame clones and leaves some out. The sample comprises approximately 1,500,000 clones, around 97% of which are singletons, and roughly 1.2% rests with the top ten. CDR1 is LNHDA, CDR2 SQIVND, per germline (reference sequence). This CDR3 is 15 amino acids long. V lost 5 bases and J 8 bases, leaving 19 bases between the germline ends. This rearrangement joins TRBV19 to TRBJ2-1; a possible D gene is TRBD2 (5 bases). Sequencing was performed on naive CD4+ T cells sorted from blood. Subset of the sample: CD45RA+ positively selected. The clonotype was recovered from a man aged 30 to 45 in good health. CDR3 in amino acids: CASSLSGLQIYEQFF. In nucleotides, the CDR3 is TGTGCCAGTAGTCTCAGCGGTCTACAGATATATGAGCAGTTCTTC.